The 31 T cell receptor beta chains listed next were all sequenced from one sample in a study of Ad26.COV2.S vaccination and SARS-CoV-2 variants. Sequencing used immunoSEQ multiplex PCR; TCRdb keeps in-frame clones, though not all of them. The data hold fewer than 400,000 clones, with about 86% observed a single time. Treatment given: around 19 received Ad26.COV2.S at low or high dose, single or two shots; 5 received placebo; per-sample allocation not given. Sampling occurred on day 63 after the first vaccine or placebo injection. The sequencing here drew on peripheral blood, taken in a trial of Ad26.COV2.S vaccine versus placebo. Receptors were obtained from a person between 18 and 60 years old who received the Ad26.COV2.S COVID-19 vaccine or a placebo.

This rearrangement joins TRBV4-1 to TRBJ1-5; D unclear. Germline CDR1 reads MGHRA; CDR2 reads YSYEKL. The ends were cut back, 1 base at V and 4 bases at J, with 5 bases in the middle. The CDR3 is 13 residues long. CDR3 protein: CASSQGQNQPQHF. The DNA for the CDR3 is TGCGCCAGCAGCCAAGGACAAAATCAGCCCCAGCATTTT.

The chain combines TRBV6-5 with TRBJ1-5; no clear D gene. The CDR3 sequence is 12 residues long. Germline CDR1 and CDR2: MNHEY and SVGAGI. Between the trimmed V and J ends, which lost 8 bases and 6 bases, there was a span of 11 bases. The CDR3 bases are TGTGCCAGCTGTACGGCCGGTCAGCCCCAGCATTTT. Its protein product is CASCTAGQPQHF.

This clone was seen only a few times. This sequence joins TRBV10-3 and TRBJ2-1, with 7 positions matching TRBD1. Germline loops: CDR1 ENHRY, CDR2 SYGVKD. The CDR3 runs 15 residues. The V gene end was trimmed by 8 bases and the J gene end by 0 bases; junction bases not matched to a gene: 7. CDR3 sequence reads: CAIGRQGPSYNEQFF. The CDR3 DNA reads TGTGCCATCGGCAGACAGGGTCCCTCCTACAATGAGCAGTTCTTC.

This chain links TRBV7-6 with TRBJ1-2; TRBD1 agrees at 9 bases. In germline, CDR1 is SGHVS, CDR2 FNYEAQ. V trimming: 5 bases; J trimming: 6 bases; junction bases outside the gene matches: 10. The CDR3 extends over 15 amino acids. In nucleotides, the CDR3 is TGTGCCAGCAGCCCCGCGTCGTACAGGGGGCATGGCTACACCTTC. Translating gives CASSPASYRGHGYTF.

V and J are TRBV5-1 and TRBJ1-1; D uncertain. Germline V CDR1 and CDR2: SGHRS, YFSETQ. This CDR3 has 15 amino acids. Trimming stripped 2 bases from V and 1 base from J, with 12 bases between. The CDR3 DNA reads TGCGCCAGCAGCTTTGGCTGGGGAAAGAACACTGAAGCTTTCTTT. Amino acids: CASSFGWGKNTEAFF.

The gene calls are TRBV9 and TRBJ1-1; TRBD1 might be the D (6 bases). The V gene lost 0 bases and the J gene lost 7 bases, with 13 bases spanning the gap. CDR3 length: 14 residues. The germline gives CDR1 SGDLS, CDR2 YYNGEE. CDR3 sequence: CASSVVAGRGEAFF. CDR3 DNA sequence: TGTGCCAGCAGCGTAGTGGCGGGCAGGGGTGAAGCTTTCTTT.

The CDR3 loop is CASSLDRDTEAFF. The CDR3 DNA follows: TGTGCCAGCAGCCTAGACAGAGACACTGAAGCTTTCTTT. This chain links TRBV4-2 with TRBJ1-1; D possibly corresponds to TRBD1 (5 bases). The CDR3 loop spans 13 amino acids. V was trimmed by 4 bases and J by 3 bases, leaving 9 bases between them. Looked up from germline, CDR1 is LGHNA and CDR2 is YNFKEQ.

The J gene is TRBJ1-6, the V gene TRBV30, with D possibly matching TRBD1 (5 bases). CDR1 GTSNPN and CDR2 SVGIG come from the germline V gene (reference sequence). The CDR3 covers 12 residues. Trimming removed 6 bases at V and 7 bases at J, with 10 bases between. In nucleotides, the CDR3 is TGTGCCTGCTCGGGGACCAATTCACCCCTCCACTTT. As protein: CACSGTNSPLHF.

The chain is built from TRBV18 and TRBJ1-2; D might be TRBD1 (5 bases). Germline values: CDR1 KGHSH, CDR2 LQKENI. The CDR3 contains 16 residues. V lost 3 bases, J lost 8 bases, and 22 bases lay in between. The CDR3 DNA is TGTGCCAGCTCACCGGAGGGCCCGGGACCCAAAGGGGGCTACACCTTC. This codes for CASSPEGPGPKGGYTF.

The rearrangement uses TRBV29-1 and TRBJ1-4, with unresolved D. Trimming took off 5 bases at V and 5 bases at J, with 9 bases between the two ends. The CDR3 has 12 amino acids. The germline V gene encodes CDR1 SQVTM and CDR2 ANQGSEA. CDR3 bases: TGCAGCGTTTTAACCTCGAATGAAAAACTGTTTTTT. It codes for CSVLTSNEKLFF.

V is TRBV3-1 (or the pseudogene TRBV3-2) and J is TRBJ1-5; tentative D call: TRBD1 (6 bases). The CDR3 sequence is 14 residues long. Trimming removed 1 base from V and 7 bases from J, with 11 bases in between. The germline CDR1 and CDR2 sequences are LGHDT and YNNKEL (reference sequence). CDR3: CASSQVGGGQPQHF. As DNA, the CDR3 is TGTGCCAGCAGCCAAGTGGGGGGCGGACAGCCCCAGCATTTT.

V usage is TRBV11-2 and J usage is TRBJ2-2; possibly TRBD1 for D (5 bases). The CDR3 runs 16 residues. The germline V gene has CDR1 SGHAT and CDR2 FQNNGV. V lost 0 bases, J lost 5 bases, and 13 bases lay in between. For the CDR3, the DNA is TGTGCCAGCAGCTTAGAGGGGCAGGGCAGAACCGGGGAGCTGTTTTTT. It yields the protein CASSLEGQGRTGELFF.

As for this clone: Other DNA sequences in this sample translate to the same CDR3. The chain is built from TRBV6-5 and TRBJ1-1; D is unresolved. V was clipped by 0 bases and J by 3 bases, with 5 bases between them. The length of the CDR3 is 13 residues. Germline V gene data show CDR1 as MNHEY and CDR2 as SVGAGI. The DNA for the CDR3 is TGTGCCAGCAGTTACTCACTTGACACTGAAGCTTTCTTT. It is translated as CASSYSLDTEAFF.

In DNA, the CDR3 is TGTGCCAGCAGACAGAGTTACTCCTACGAGCAGTACTTC. Encoded protein: CASRQSYSYEQYF. The chain employs TRBV7-9 and TRBJ2-7, with D uncertain. The germline CDR1 and CDR2 sequences are SEHNR and FQNEAQ (reference sequence). This CDR3 spans 13 amino acids. Trimming left V 6 bases short and J 0 bases short, with 9 bases between.

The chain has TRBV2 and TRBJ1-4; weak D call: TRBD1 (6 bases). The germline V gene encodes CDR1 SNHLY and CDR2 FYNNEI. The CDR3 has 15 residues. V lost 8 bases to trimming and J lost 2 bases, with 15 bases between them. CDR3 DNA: TGTGCCAGCCTCCTTCCGGGACACACTAATGAAAAACTGTTTTTT. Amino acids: CASLLPGHTNEKLFF.

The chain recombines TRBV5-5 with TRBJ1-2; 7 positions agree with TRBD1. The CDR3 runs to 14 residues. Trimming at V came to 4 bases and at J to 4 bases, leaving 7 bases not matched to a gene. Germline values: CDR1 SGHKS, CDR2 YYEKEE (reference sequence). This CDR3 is CASSRQGGSYGYTF. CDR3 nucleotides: TGTGCCAGCAGCCGACAGGGAGGGAGCTATGGCTACACCTTC.

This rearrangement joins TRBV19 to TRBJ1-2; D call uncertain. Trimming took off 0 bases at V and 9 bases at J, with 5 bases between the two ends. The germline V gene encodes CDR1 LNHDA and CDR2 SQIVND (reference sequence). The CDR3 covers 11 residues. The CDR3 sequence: CASSIDKRYTF. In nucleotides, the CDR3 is TGTGCCAGTAGTATAGACAAGCGCTACACCTTC.

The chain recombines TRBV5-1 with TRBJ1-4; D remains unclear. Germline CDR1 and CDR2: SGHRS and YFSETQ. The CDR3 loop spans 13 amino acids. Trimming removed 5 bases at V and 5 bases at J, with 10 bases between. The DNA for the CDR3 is TGCGCCAGCAGTTTAACAGTCAATGAAAAACTGTTTTTT. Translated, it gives CASSLTVNEKLFF.

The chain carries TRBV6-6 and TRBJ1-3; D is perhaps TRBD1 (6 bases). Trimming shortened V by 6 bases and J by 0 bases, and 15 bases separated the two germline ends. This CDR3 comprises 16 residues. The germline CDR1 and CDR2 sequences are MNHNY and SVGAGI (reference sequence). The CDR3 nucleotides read TGTGCCAGCAGCCGATTGCAGGGGACCTCTGGAAACACCATATATTTT. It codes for CASSRLQGTSGNTIYF.

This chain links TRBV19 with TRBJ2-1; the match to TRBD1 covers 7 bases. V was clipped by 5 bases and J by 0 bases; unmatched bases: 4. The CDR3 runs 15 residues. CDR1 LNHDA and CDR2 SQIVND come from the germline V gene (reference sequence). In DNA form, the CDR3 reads TGTGCCAGTAGTCCGGACAGGATCTCCTACAATGAGCAGTTCTTC. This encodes CASSPDRISYNEQFF.

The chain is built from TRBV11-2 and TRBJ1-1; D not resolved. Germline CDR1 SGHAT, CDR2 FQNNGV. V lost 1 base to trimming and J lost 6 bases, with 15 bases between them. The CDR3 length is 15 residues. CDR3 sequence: CASSLAGRGVAEAFF. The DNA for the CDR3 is TGTGCCAGCAGCTTAGCCGGGCGAGGTGTCGCTGAAGCTTTCTTT.

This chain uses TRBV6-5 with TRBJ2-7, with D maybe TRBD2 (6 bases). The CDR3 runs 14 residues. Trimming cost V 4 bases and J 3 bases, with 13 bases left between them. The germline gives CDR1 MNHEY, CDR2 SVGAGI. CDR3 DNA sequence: TGTGCCAGCAGTTCTCCGGACGGGGGCTACGAGCAGTACTTC. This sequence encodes CASSSPDGGYEQYF.

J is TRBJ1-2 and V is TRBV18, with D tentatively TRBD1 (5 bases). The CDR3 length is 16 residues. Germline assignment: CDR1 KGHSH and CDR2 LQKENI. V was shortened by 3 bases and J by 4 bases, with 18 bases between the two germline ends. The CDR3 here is CASSPKEGTALYGYTF. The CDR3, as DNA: TGTGCCAGCTCACCGAAAGAAGGGACGGCACTCTATGGCTACACCTTC.

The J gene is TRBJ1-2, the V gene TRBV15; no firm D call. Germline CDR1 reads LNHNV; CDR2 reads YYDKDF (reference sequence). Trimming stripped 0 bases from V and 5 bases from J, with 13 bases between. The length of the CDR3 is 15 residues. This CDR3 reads CATSRDKTESYGYTF. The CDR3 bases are TGTGCCACCAGCAGAGATAAGACGGAGAGTTATGGCTACACCTTC.

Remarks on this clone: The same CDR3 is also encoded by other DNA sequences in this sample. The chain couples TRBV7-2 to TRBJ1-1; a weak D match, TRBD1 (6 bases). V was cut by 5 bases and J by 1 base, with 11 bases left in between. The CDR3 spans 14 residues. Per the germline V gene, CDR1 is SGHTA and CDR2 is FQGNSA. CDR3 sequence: CASSLVRGNTEAFF. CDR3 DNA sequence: TGTGCCAGCAGCCTAGTCAGGGGGAACACTGAAGCTTTCTTT.

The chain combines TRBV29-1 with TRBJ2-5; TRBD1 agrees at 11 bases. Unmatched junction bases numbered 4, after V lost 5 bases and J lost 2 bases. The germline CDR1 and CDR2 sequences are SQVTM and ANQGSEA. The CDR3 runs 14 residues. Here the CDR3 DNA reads TGCAGCGTTAAGGACAGGGGGCCGCAAGAGACCCAGTACTTC. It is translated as CSVKDRGPQETQYF.

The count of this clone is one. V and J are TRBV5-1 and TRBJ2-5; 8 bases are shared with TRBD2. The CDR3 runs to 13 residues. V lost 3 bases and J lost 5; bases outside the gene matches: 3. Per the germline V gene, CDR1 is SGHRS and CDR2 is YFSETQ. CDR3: CASSSRLAETQYF. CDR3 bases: TGCGCCAGCAGCTCACGACTAGCGGAGACCCAGTACTTC. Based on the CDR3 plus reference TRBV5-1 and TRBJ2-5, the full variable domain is KAGVTQTPRYLIKTRGQQVTLSCSPISGHRSVSWYQQTPGQGLQFLFEYFSETQRNKGNFPGRFSGRQFSNSRSEMNVSTLELGDSALYLCASSSRLAETQYFGPGTRLLVL.

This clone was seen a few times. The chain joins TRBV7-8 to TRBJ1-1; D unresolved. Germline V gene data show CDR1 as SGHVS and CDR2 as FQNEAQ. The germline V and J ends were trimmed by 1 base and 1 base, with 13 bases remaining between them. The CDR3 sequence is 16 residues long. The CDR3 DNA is TGTGCCAGCAGCTTAGTGGCAGGAAGCCCGAACACTGAAGCTTTCTTT. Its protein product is CASSLVAGSPNTEAFF.

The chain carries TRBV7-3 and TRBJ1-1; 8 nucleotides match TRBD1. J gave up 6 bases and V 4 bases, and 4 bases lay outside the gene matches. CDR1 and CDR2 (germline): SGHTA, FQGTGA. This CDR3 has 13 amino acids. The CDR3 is CASSSRGPSEAFF. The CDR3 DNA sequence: TGTGCCAGCAGCTCCAGGGGGCCGTCTGAAGCTTTCTTT.

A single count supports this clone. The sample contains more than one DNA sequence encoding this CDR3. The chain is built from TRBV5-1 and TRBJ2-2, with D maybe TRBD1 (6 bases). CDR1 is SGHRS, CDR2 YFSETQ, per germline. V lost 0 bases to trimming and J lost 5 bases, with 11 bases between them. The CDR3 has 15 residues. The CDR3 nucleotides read TGCGCCAGCAGCTTGGGTCACAGGGATACCGGGGAGCTGTTTTTT. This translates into CASSLGHRDTGELFF.

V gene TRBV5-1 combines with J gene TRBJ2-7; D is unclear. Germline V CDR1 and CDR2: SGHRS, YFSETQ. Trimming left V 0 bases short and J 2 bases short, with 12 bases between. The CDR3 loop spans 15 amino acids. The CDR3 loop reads CASSLEGKGPYEQYF. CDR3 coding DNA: TGCGCCAGCAGCTTGGAGGGTAAAGGACCCTACGAGCAGTACTTC.